This is a list of T cell receptor beta chains from one sample in a study of beta chain features in type 1 diabetes. Data came from immunoSEQ multiplex PCR; TCRdb stores just in-frame clones and leaves some out. The table lists roughly 400,000 clones, around 15% of them singletons, with approximately 0.02% in the top ten. Sequences were obtained from naive CD4+ T cells from blood. These receptors came from a woman aged 18-29 years in good health. Each CDR3 is given with its conserved first and last residue. The D gene is left open where the match is weak. A row's size may be missing; if present it is once, few, many or a size class.

J gene: TRBJ2-1; CDR3 length: 13; clone size: -; V gene: TRBV28; D gene: -; CDR3 DNA: TGTGCCAGCAGTCAATCCAGACAGTCCCCTCAGTTCTTC; CDR3 protein: CASSQSRQSPQFF
J gene: TRBJ1-1; CDR3 length: 15; clone size: -; V gene: TRBV29-1; D gene: TRBD1; CDR3 DNA: TGCAGCGCCCTTCCTTGGGACAGCCGGGGCACTGAAGCTTTCTTT; CDR3 protein: CSALPWDSRGTEAFF
J gene: TRBJ2-4; CDR3 length: 17; clone size: few; V gene: TRBV28; D gene: -; CDR3 DNA: TGTGCCAGCAGCCCGTTACAGGGCTTGTTAGCCAAAAACATTCAGTACTTC; CDR3 protein: CASSPLQGLLAKNIQYF
J gene: TRBJ2-1; CDR3 length: 19; clone size: few; V gene: TRBV7-9; D gene: TRBD2; CDR3 DNA: TGTGCCAGCAGCTTCAGTGGACTAGCGGGACCCAAGTTTTACAATGAGCAGTTCTTC; CDR3 protein: CASSFSGLAGPKFYNEQFF
J gene: TRBJ2-3; CDR3 length: 13; clone size: -; V gene: TRBV5-6; D gene: -; CDR3 DNA: TGTGCCAGCAGCTTAGCCGGGACAGATACGCAGTATTTT; CDR3 protein: CASSLAGTDTQYF
J gene: TRBJ1-2; CDR3 length: 14; clone size: -; V gene: TRBV29-1; D gene: -; CDR3 DNA: TGCAGCGTTGAAGAACAGGGCAATAACTATGGCTACACCTTC; CDR3 protein: CSVEEQGNNYGYTF
J gene: TRBJ2-1; CDR3 length: 13; clone size: few; V gene: TRBV28; D gene: -; CDR3 DNA: TGTGCCAGCAGTCCCTCGGACAGCAATGAGCAGTTCTTC; CDR3 protein: CASSPSDSNEQFF
J gene: TRBJ2-5; CDR3 length: 14; clone size: -; V gene: TRBV30; D gene: TRBD2; CDR3 DNA: TGTGCCTGGAGTGTGGGACTAATCGGAGAGACCCAGTACTTC; CDR3 protein: CAWSVGLIGETQYF
J gene: TRBJ2-1; CDR3 length: 17; clone size: few; V gene: TRBV29-1; D gene: TRBD1; CDR3 DNA: TGCAGCGTTCGGGACAGGGGCCTTCTAGGCTCCTACAATGAGCAGTTCTTC; CDR3 protein: CSVRDRGLLGSYNEQFF
J gene: TRBJ2-7; CDR3 length: 15; clone size: few; V gene: TRBV2; D gene: -; CDR3 DNA: TGTGCCAGCAGTCGGACGGACTTCTACTCCTACGAGCAGTACTTC; CDR3 protein: CASSRTDFYSYEQYF
J gene: TRBJ2-7; CDR3 length: 14; clone size: -; V gene: TRBV6-5; D gene: -; CDR3 DNA: TGTGCCAGCAGTTACGCAGGCTCCCCCTACGAGCAGTACTTC; CDR3 protein: CASSYAGSPYEQYF
J gene: TRBJ1-3; CDR3 length: 14; clone size: -; V gene: TRBV30; D gene: TRBD1; CDR3 DNA: TGTGCCTGGAGAGGACAGGGGGCTGGAAACACCATATATTTT; CDR3 protein: CAWRGQGAGNTIYF
J gene: TRBJ2-1; CDR3 length: 17; clone size: few; V gene: TRBV23-1; D gene: TRBD2; CDR3 DNA: TGCGCCAGCAGACCGAGCGGGAGGGCCTTTTCGATTGATGAGCAGTTCTTC; CDR3 protein: CASRPSGRAFSIDEQFF
J gene: TRBJ1-1; CDR3 length: 15; clone size: few; V gene: TRBV6-6; D gene: -; CDR3 DNA: TGTGCCAGCAGCCCCTCAGGGCCCCCTAACACTGAAGCTTTCTTT; CDR3 protein: CASSPSGPPNTEAFF
J gene: TRBJ2-5; CDR3 length: 16; clone size: -; V gene: TRBV7-9; D gene: TRBD2; CDR3 DNA: TGTGCCAGCAGATCTAGCAGAGGGACTAGCGGAGAGACCCAGTACTTC; CDR3 protein: CASRSSRGTSGETQYF
J gene: TRBJ1-5; CDR3 length: 12; clone size: few; V gene: TRBV28; D gene: -; CDR3 DNA: TGTGCCAGCCGACAGACTAATCAGCCCCAGCATTTT; CDR3 protein: CASRQTNQPQHF
J gene: TRBJ2-3; CDR3 length: 16; clone size: few; V gene: TRBV4-1; D gene: -; CDR3 DNA: TGCGCCAGCAGCCCGGGACTTTTCCCTAGCACAGATACGCAGTATTTT; CDR3 protein: CASSPGLFPSTDTQYF
J gene: TRBJ2-7; CDR3 length: 15; clone size: few; V gene: TRBV9; D gene: TRBD2; CDR3 DNA: TGTGCCAGCACCCCGGGGGGGCGACAGGAGGGCGAGCAGTACTTC; CDR3 protein: CASTPGGRQEGEQYF
J gene: TRBJ2-7; CDR3 length: 15; clone size: -; V gene: TRBV30; D gene: TRBD2; CDR3 DNA: TGTGCCTGGATAGGCGAAGGACGGGAGGCCTACGAGCAGTACTTC; CDR3 protein: CAWIGEGREAYEQYF
J gene: TRBJ1-2; CDR3 length: 13; clone size: -; V gene: TRBV19; D gene: TRBD1; CDR3 DNA: TGTGCCAGTAGTAACAGGGGGCGAGGAGGCTACACCTTC; CDR3 protein: CASSNRGRGGYTF
J gene: TRBJ1-2; CDR3 length: 13; clone size: few; V gene: TRBV29-1; D gene: -; CDR3 DNA: TGCAGCGTTGCCCCCCAGGGCAACTATGGCTACACCTTC; CDR3 protein: CSVAPQGNYGYTF
J gene: TRBJ2-5; CDR3 length: 15; clone size: -; V gene: TRBV5-1; D gene: -; CDR3 DNA: TGCGCCAGCAGCTTGGGCGGGGCGCGACAAGAGACCCAGTACTTC; CDR3 protein: CASSLGGARQETQYF
J gene: TRBJ2-5; CDR3 length: 15; clone size: few; V gene: TRBV6-5; D gene: TRBD2; CDR3 DNA: TGTGCCAGCCAGACAGGACTAGCGGGATTAGAGACCCAGTACTTC; CDR3 protein: CASQTGLAGLETQYF
J gene: TRBJ2-5; CDR3 length: 13; clone size: -; V gene: TRBV6-5; D gene: TRBD1; CDR3 DNA: TGTGCCAGCAGGGGGACAGGGGCTAAGACCCAGTACTTC; CDR3 protein: CASRGTGAKTQYF
J gene: TRBJ2-7; CDR3 length: 15; clone size: few; V gene: TRBV19; D gene: TRBD1; CDR3 DNA: TGTGCCAGTAGCGATTATTCCGGGACAGGGGTCGAGCAGTACTTC; CDR3 protein: CASSDYSGTGVEQYF
J gene: TRBJ2-1; CDR3 length: 16; clone size: few; V gene: TRBV28; D gene: TRBD2; CDR3 DNA: TGTGCCAGCAGTTTAGGTAGCGGGAGGGCCCGAAATGAGCAGTTCTTC; CDR3 protein: CASSLGSGRARNEQFF
J gene: TRBJ2-1; CDR3 length: 15; clone size: few; V gene: TRBV6-6; D gene: TRBD2; CDR3 DNA: TGTGCCAGCATCAGAAGCGGGAGGGCCTACAATGAGCAGTTCTTC; CDR3 protein: CASIRSGRAYNEQFF
J gene: TRBJ2-1; CDR3 length: 15; clone size: -; V gene: TRBV5-4; D gene: -; CDR3 DNA: TGTGCCAGCAGCTTGCCAGCGGGCTCCTACAATGAGCAGTTCTTC; CDR3 protein: CASSLPAGSYNEQFF
J gene: TRBJ2-7; CDR3 length: 13; clone size: -; V gene: TRBV5-1; D gene: TRBD1; CDR3 DNA: TGCGCCAGCAGTTGGGACAGGTCCTACGAGCAGTACTTC; CDR3 protein: CASSWDRSYEQYF
J gene: TRBJ1-2; CDR3 length: 17; clone size: -; V gene: TRBV4-3; D gene: -; CDR3 DNA: TGCGCCAGCAGCCAAGTAGGAAAGGGAGGAACCAACTATGGCTACACCTTC; CDR3 protein: CASSQVGKGGTNYGYTF
J gene: TRBJ1-1; CDR3 length: 16; clone size: few; V gene: TRBV18; D gene: -; CDR3 DNA: TGTGCCAGCTCATCAGTCTTAACCCAGGGGAACACTGAAGCTTTCTTT; CDR3 protein: CASSSVLTQGNTEAFF
J gene: TRBJ2-6; CDR3 length: 15; clone size: -; V gene: TRBV5-5; D gene: -; CDR3 DNA: TGTGCCAGCAGCTTGTCAACTTCTGGGGCCAACGTCCTGACTTTC; CDR3 protein: CASSLSTSGANVLTF
J gene: TRBJ1-4; CDR3 length: 17; clone size: -; V gene: TRBV30; D gene: -; CDR3 DNA: TGTGCCTGGAGCTTTACAGGTGACGGGTGGTCTAATGAAAAACTGTTTTTT; CDR3 protein: CAWSFTGDGWSNEKLFF
J gene: TRBJ2-1; CDR3 length: 15; clone size: few; V gene: TRBV30; D gene: TRBD2; CDR3 DNA: TGTGCCTGGACCCAAGGACTAGCGGGGTACAATGAGCAGTTCTTC; CDR3 protein: CAWTQGLAGYNEQFF
J gene: TRBJ2-1; CDR3 length: 17; clone size: few; V gene: TRBV5-1; D gene: TRBD2; CDR3 DNA: TGCGCCAGCAGCTCTCCCGGGACTAGCGCGGCCTACAATGAGCAGTTCTTC; CDR3 protein: CASSSPGTSAAYNEQFF
J gene: TRBJ2-3; CDR3 length: 14; clone size: few; V gene: TRBV5-1; D gene: TRBD1; CDR3 DNA: TGCGCCAGCAGTGGTGGCAGGGGGACAGATACGCAGTATTTT; CDR3 protein: CASSGGRGTDTQYF
J gene: TRBJ1-4; CDR3 length: 15; clone size: -; V gene: TRBV5-1; D gene: -; CDR3 DNA: TGCGCCAGCAGCCGGAACTCAGGGCCTACTGAAAAACTGTTTTTT; CDR3 protein: CASSRNSGPTEKLFF
J gene: TRBJ2-7; CDR3 length: 14; clone size: -; V gene: TRBV15; D gene: TRBD1; CDR3 DNA: TGTGCCACCAGCATGCGGACAGGTCCCTACGAGCAGTACTTC; CDR3 protein: CATSMRTGPYEQYF
J gene: TRBJ2-7; CDR3 length: 15; clone size: -; V gene: TRBV4-2; D gene: -; CDR3 DNA: TGTGCCAGCAGCCCGGGGGACGGAACCTCCTACGAGCAGTACTTC; CDR3 protein: CASSPGDGTSYEQYF
J gene: TRBJ1-1; CDR3 length: 13; clone size: -; V gene: TRBV29-1; D gene: TRBD1; CDR3 DNA: TGCAGCGTTGCCTGGACAGGGGGCACTGAAGCTTTCTTT; CDR3 protein: CSVAWTGGTEAFF